These 20 T cell receptor beta chains were all obtained from the same sample, sequenced in a study of HIV-infected patients and healthy controls. TCRdb re-analysed the 5' RACE reads in MiXCR, keeping a single row per CDR3 protein. This repertoire shows 19,000 or so distinct CDR3 sequences, less than 20% found once; its top ten account for roughly a third. The specimen was CD8+ T cells from blood. Receptor source: a human donor in good health.

This clonotype was counted at least ten times. The chain is built from TRBV12-3 or TRBV12-4 and TRBJ2-1; TRBD2 matches 10 bases. This CDR3 is 14 amino acids long. Unmatched junction bases numbered 7, after V lost 7 bases and J lost 7 bases. CDR3 in amino acids: CASNPAGGENEQFF. The CDR3 DNA reads as TGTGCCAGCAACCCAGCGGGGGGGGAGAATGAGCAGTTCTTC.

This clonotype has at least ten counts. V gene TRBV7-2 combines with J gene TRBJ2-1; 12 bases map to TRBD2. The J segment lost 2 bases and the V segment lost 4 bases, leaving 9 bases of the junction unmatched. CDR1 and CDR2 (germline): SGHTA, FQGNSA. The CDR3 covers 18 residues. CDR3 coding DNA: TGTGCCAGCAGCTCTCTCCGGACTAGCGGGATCCCCTACAATGAGCAGTTCTTC. Translated, it gives CASSSLRTSGIPYNEQFF.

V and J are TRBV9 and TRBJ2-5, with 11 bases that match TRBD2. Trimming removed 3 bases from V and 2 bases from J; junction bases left unmatched: 3. This CDR3 has 15 residues. From germline, CDR1 is SGDLS and CDR2 YYNGEE. CDR3 coding DNA: TGTGCCAGCAGCGCTAGCGGGAGGCCACAAGAGACCCAGTACTTC. Protein: CASSASGRPQETQYF.

The rearrangement links TRBV7-8 to TRBJ2-5; no clear D gene. The CDR3 totals 11 residues. The germline CDR1 and CDR2 sequences are SGHVS and FQNEAQ. Trimming took off 6 bases at V and 9 bases at J, with 11 bases between the two ends. The CDR3 DNA reads TGTGCCAGCAGGATACTTGGGGCCCAGTACTTC. It encodes CASRILGAQYF.

The rearrangement joins TRBV12-3 or TRBV12-4 to TRBJ2-7, with D maybe TRBD2 (5 bases). The CDR3 extends over 17 amino acids. The V end lost 5 bases, the J end lost 2 bases, and 22 bases lay between the germline ends. This chain's CDR3 is CASSPRYSGDLPYEQYF. The DNA of the CDR3 is TGTGCCAGCAGTCCTAGGTACAGCGGAGACCTACCCTACGAGCAGTACTTC.

In this sample, this clonotype turned up a few times. The genes are TRBV7-9 and TRBJ2-5; a weak D match, TRBD1 (7 bases). Germline CDR1 and CDR2: SEHNR and FQNEAQ (reference sequence). Trimming pared 1 base from V and 5 bases from J, leaving 14 bases between. The CDR3 consists of 15 residues. The CDR3 region has the DNA TGTGCCAGCAGCTTAGACCCACAGGGGAGGGAGACCCAGTACTTC. Its translation: CASSLDPQGRETQYF.

At least ten counts were recorded for this clonotype. The V call is TRBV6-6, the J call TRBJ2-1; tentative D call: TRBD2 (6 bases). This CDR3 spans 11 amino acids. Germline-derived CDR1 and CDR2 are MNHNY and SVGAGI (reference sequence). Trimming took off 6 bases at V and 9 bases at J, with 9 bases between the two ends. The DNA for the CDR3 is TGTGCCAGCAGGGAGGGGCTTGAGCAGTTCTTC. As protein: CASREGLEQFF.

The V gene is TRBV27, the J gene TRBJ1-1; D gene ambiguous. The CDR3 covers 12 residues. V gave up 7 bases and J gave up 3 bases, with 9 bases separating them. The germline CDR1 and CDR2 sequences are MNHEY and SMNVEV (reference sequence). The CDR3 DNA reads as TGTGCCAGCAAGTCCATGGACACTGAAGCTTTCTTT. Encoded protein: CASKSMDTEAFF.

A few counts support this clonotype. The chain is built from TRBV7-9 and TRBJ2-7; D remains unclear. Germline V gives CDR1 SEHNR, CDR2 FQNEAQ (reference sequence). The V gene lost 5 bases and the J gene lost 2 bases, with 4 bases spanning the gap. The CDR3 totals 11 residues. This CDR3 reads CASSTAYEQYF. CDR3 nucleotides: TGTGCCAGCAGCACCGCCTACGAGCAGTACTTC.

The chain couples TRBV5-6 to TRBJ2-2; 10 nucleotides align to TRBD2. The CDR3 totals 17 residues. The V segment lost 4 bases and the J segment 7 bases; nucleotides outside the gene matches: 13. The germline V gene encodes CDR1 SGHDT and CDR2 YYEEEE. The CDR3 DNA reads as TGTGCCAGCAGCCTCTCAGCGGGAGGGCCCTCCAGCGGGGAGCTGTTTTTT. Translating it yields CASSLSAGGPSSGELFF.

This clonotype was recorded at least ten times. The rearrangement links TRBV10-2 to TRBJ2-7; 9 positions agree with TRBD1. Looked up from germline, CDR1 is WSHSY and CDR2 is SAAADI. The CDR3 contains 13 residues. The ends lost 7 bases at V and 5 bases at J; junction bases unmatched: 6. The CDR3 DNA reads as TGCGCCAGCATGCGGGACAGGGCGGACGAGCAGTACTTC. Translated, it gives CASMRDRADEQYF.

This clonotype came up many times. CDR3 sequence (DNA): TGTGCCAGCAGCCAAGCCGGGACTAGCGGATACAATGAGCAGTTCTTC. Translated: CASSQAGTSGYNEQFF. The chain uses TRBV13 and TRBJ2-1; 11 positions match TRBD2. CDR3 size: 16 residues. CDR1 PRHDT and CDR2 FYEKMQ come from the germline V gene (reference sequence). V trimming: 5 bases; J trimming: 4 bases; junction bases outside the gene matches: 7.

This clonotype has just a few counts. The chain employs TRBV7-6 and TRBJ1-5; D call uncertain. Per the germline V gene, CDR1 is SGHVS and CDR2 is FNYEAQ. Trimming took off 3 bases at V and 0 bases at J, with 6 bases between the two ends. This CDR3 has 14 amino acids. DNA of the CDR3: TGTGCCAGCAGCTTCGGCATTAGCAATCAGCCCCAGCATTTT. It codes for CASSFGISNQPQHF.

This clonotype was seen a handful of times. The genes are TRBV5-5 and TRBJ2-7; D is possibly TRBD1 (5 bases). Germline V gene lookup returns CDR1 SGHKS and CDR2 YYEKEE (reference sequence). This CDR3 region has 14 residues. V dropped 4 bases and J dropped 3 bases, with 14 bases sitting between them. CDR3 coding DNA: TGTGCCAGCAGCCCCGGACATTCTCACTACGAGCAGTACTTC. Protein product: CASSPGHSHYEQYF. The whole variable domain, remainder taken from reference TRBV5-5 and TRBJ2-7, is DAGVTQSPTHLIKTRGQQVTLRCSPISGHKSVSWYQQVLGQGPQFIFQYYEKEERGRGNFPDRFSARQFPNYSSELNVNALLLGDSALYLCASSPGHSHYEQYFGPGTRLTVT.

This clonotype has just a few counts. This sequence joins TRBV29-1 and TRBJ2-1; TRBD2 matches 7 bases. CDR1 and CDR2 (germline): SQVTM, ANQGSEA. J was trimmed by 14 bases and V by 5 bases; bases with no gene match: 6. The CDR3 extends over 10 amino acids. The CDR3 reads CSVPGTIEFF. The CDR3 DNA follows: TGCAGCGTTCCCGGGACTATTGAGTTCTTC.

V usage is TRBV6-4 and J usage is TRBJ2-1; 10 nucleotides line up with TRBD2. The CDR3 consists of 15 residues. Germline lookup yields CDR1 MRHNA and CDR2 SNTAGT. With V trimmed by 4 bases and J by 7 bases, 7 bases remained unmatched. Written as DNA, the CDR3 is TGTGCCAGCAGTGCCAGCGGGGGGGCCCATAATGAGCAGTTCTTC. Amino acids: CASSASGGAHNEQFF.

The J gene is TRBJ1-1, the V gene TRBV9, with no clear D. The CDR3 extends over 12 amino acids. Deletions cut 4 bases from V and 2 bases from J, with 6 bases between. Germline assignment: CDR1 SGDLS and CDR2 YYNGEE. The CDR3 bases are TGTGCCAGCAGCCCGGCTAACACTGAAGCTTTCTTT. This gives the protein CASSPANTEAFF.

The J gene is TRBJ1-3, the V gene TRBV29-1; the D gene is possibly TRBD1 (6 bases). Germline values: CDR1 SQVTM, CDR2 ANQGSEA. V lost 3 bases, J lost 1 base, and 16 bases lay in between. The CDR3 is made up of 16 amino acids. The CDR3 sequence: CSVDVWDKFSGNTIYF. The CDR3 bases are TGCAGCGTTGATGTTTGGGACAAATTTTCTGGAAACACCATATATTTT.

The rearrangement joins TRBV4-1 to TRBJ1-1; weak D call: TRBD1 (6 bases). V dropped 1 base and J dropped 4 bases, with 10 bases sitting between them. The CDR3 totals 14 residues. Germline CDR1 reads MGHRA; CDR2 reads YSYEKL. For the CDR3, the DNA is TGCGCCAGCAGCCAAGGACAGGCGGTCACTGAAGCTTTCTTT. Its translation is CASSQGQAVTEAFF.

The chain carries TRBV13 and TRBJ2-1; TRBD2 agrees at 9 bases. The germline CDR1 and CDR2 sequences are PRHDT and FYEKMQ (reference sequence). The V gene end was trimmed by 5 bases and the J gene end by 10 bases; junction bases not matched to a gene: 18. This CDR3 is 17 amino acids long. The CDR3 DNA follows: TGTGCCAGCAGCGTATCACCGGGACTAGCCTACATTTGGGAGCAGTTCTTC. This gives the protein CASSVSPGLAYIWEQFF.